This TCR beta chain appears in the sequencing data of a study of blood T cell dynamics during melanoma immunotherapy. This CDR3 region has 12 residues. Trimming pared 3 bases from V and 3 bases from J, leaving 5 bases between. Germline lookup yields CDR1 SNHLY and CDR2 FYNNEI. The assay was immunoSEQ multiplex PCR, and TCRdb's table has in-frame clones only and misses some. This sample has around 8,000 clones, with around 83% found just once. Time point noted: week 3, after first cycle of checkpoint inhibitor. At 12 weeks after first infusion, RECIST 1.1 defined response for most patients. Sample: blood, taken from a patient treated with checkpoint blockade. The TCR originated in a human donor with melanoma. This rearrangement joins TRBV2 to TRBJ1-1; D not resolved. Here the CDR3 reads CASSDLYTEAFF. Written as DNA, the CDR3 is TGTGCCAGCAGTGATCTTTACACTGAAGCTTTCTTT.